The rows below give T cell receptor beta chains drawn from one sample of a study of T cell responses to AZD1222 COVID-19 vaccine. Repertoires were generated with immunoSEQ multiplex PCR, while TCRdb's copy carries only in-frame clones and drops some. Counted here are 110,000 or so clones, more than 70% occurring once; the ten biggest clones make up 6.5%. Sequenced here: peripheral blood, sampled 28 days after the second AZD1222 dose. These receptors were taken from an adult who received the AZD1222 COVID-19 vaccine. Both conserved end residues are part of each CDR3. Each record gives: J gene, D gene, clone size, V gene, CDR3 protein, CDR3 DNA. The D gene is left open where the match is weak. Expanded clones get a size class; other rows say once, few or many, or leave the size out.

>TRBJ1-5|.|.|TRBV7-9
CASSLASDQPQHF
TGTGCCAGCAGCTTAGCGTCTGATCAGCCCCAGCATTTT
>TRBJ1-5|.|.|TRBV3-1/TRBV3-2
CASSPDSNQPQHF
TGTGCCAGCAGCCCTGATAGCAATCAGCCCCAGCATTTT
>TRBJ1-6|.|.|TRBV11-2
CASSLGTGNSPLHF
TGTGCCAGCAGCTTAGGGACGGGGAATTCACCCCTCCACTTT
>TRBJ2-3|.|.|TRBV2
CASSGDAGQRGRNTQYF
TGTGCCAGCAGCGGTGATGCGGGACAACGGGGTAGAAATACGCAGTATTTT
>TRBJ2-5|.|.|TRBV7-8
CASSLSRTVQETQYF
TGTGCCAGCAGCTTAAGCCGGACAGTTCAAGAGACCCAGTACTTC
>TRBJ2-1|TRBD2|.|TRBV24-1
CATSDRAGPYNEQFF
TGTGCCACCAGTGATCGAGCGGGGCCCTACAATGAGCAGTTCTTC
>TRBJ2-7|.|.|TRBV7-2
CASSLEGISYEQYF
TGTGCCAGCAGCTTAGAAGGCATTTCCTACGAGCAGTACTTC
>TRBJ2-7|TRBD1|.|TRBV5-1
CASSRDSLSYEQYF
TGCGCCAGCAGCCGGGACAGCCTCTCCTACGAGCAGTACTTC
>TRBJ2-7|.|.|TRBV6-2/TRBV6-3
CASSPRRGNEQYF
TGTGCCAGCAGCCCAAGACGGGGCAACGAGCAGTACTTC
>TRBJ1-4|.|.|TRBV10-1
CASSEGARENEKLFF
TGCGCCAGCAGTGAAGGAGCCAGGGAGAATGAAAAACTGTTTTTT
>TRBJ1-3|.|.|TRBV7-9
CASSLERGNTIYF
TGTGCCAGCAGCTTAGAGCGGGGAAACACCATATATTTT
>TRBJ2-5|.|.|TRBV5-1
CASRTALEETQYF
TGTGCCAGCCGGACGGCCCTCGAAGAGACCCAGTACTTC
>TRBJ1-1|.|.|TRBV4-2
CASSQDRQVNTEAFF
TGTGCCAGCAGCCAAGATCGGCAGGTAAACACTGAAGCTTTCTTT
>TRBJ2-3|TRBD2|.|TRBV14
CASSHNRGGVLNTQYF
TGTGCCAGCAGCCACAACCGCGGGGGGGTTTTAAATACGCAGTATTTT
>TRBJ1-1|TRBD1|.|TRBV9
CASSKGTGVVNTEAFF
TGTGCCAGCAGCAAAGGGACAGGGGTTGTGAACACTGAAGCTTTCTTT
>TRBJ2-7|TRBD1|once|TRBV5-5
CASSLAGNQGEVLVYEQYF
TGTGCCAGCAGCTTGGCCGGGAACCAGGGGGAAGTTTTAGTCTACGAGCAGTACTTC
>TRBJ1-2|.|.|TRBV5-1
CASSRDANYGYTF
TGCGCCAGCAGCCGGGACGCCAACTATGGCTACACCTTC
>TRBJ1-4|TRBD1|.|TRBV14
CASSQRGQEKLFF
TGTGCCAGCAGCCAAAGGGGGCAGGAAAAACTGTTTTTT
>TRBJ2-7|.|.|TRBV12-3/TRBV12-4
CASSPLSLNEQYF
TGTGCCAGCAGTCCACTTTCCCTAAATGAGCAGTACTTC
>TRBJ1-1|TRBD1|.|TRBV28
CASSVPGQGADTEAFF
TGTGCCAGCAGCGTTCCGGGACAGGGGGCTGACACTGAAGCTTTCTTT
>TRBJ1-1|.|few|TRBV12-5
CASGPGQYMTEAFF
TGTGCTAGTGGTCCCGGACAGTACATGACTGAAGCTTTCTTT
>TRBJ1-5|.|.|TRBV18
CASSWESNQPQHF
TGTGCCAGCTCATGGGAGAGCAATCAGCCCCAGCATTTT
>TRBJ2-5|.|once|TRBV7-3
CASSLGGPGETQYF
TGTGCCAGCAGCTTAGGAGGTCCAGGAGAGACCCAGTACTTC
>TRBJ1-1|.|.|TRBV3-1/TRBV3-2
CASSQGGREAFF
TGTGCCAGCAGCCAAGGCGGCAGGGAAGCTTTCTTT
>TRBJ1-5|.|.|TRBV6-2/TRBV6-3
CASSYSIGFQPQHF
TGTGCCAGCAGTTACTCGATAGGGTTTCAGCCCCAGCATTTT
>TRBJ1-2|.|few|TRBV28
CASSSTQGIDYGYTF
TGTGCCAGCAGTTCCACTCAGGGGATCGACTATGGCTACACCTTC
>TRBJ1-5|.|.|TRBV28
CASSESYSNQPQHF
TGTGCCAGCAGTGAGTCCTATAGCAATCAGCCCCAGCATTTT
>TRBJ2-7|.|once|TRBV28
CASSFVGSYEQYF
TGTGCCAGCAGTTTCGTGGGCTCCTACGAGCAGTACTTC
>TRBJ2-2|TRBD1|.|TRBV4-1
CASSPANLGQGLAGELFF
TGCGCCAGCAGCCCAGCGAACCTCGGACAGGGTCTTGCCGGGGAGCTGTTTTTT
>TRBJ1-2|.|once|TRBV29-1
CSVGTISYGYTF
TGCAGCGTTGGGACTATCAGCTATGGCTACACCTTC
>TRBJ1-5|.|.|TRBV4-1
CASSQRSGGLQPQHF
TGCGCCAGCAGCCAAAGATCGGGAGGGTTACAGCCCCAGCATTTT